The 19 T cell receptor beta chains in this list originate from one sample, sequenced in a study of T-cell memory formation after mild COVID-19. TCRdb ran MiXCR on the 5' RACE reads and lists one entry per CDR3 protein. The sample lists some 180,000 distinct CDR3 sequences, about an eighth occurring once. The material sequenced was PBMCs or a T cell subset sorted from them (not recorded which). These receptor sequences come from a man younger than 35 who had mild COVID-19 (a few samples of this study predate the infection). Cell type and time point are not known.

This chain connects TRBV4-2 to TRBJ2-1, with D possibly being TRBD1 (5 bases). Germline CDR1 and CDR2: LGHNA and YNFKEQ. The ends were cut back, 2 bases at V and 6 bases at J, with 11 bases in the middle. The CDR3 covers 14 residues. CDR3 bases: TGTGCCAGCAGCCAAAGAGTGGGGCTCAATGAGCAGTTCTTC. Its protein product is CASSQRVGLNEQFF.

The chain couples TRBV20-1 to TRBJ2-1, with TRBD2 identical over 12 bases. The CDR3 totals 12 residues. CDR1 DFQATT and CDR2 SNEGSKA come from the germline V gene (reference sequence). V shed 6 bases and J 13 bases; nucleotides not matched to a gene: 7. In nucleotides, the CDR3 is TGCAGTGCAAAAACTAGCGGGGGGCCCCAGTTCTTC. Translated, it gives CSAKTSGGPQFF.

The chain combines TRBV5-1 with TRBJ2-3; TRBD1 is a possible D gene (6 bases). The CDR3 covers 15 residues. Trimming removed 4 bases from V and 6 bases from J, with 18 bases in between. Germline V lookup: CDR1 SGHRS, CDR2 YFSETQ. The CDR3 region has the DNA TGCGCCAGCAGCCACACAGGGTACCCTGAGGATACGCAGTATTTT. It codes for CASSHTGYPEDTQYF.

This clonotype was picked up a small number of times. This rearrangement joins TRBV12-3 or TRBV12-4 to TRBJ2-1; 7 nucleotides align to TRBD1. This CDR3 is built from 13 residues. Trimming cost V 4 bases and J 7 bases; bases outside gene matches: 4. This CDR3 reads CASSSLRGNEQFF. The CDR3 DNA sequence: TGTGCCAGCAGTTCCCTCAGGGGGAATGAGCAGTTCTTC.

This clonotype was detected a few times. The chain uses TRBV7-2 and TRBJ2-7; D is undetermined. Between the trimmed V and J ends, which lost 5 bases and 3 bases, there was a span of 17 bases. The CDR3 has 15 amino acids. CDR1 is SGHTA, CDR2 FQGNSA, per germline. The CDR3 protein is CASSPHPRWNYEQYV. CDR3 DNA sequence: TGTGCCAGCAGCCCTCATCCCCGGTGGAACTACGAGCAGTACGTC.

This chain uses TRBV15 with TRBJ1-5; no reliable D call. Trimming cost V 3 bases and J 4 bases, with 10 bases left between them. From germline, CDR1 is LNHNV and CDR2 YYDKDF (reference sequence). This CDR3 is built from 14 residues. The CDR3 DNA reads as TGTGCCACCAGCAGGCAGACCTATAATCAGCCCCAGCATTTT. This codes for CATSRQTYNQPQHF.

Written as DNA, the CDR3 is TGTGCCAGTAGTAGACAGGGGGATTGGAACACTGAAGCTTTCTTT. Amino acid sequence: CASSRQGDWNTEAFF. The chain has TRBV19 and TRBJ1-1; TRBD1 matches at 9 bases. Per germline, CDR1 LNHDA and CDR2 SQIVND (reference sequence). J was trimmed by 1 base and V by 4 bases; bases with no gene match: 4. There are 15 residues in the CDR3.

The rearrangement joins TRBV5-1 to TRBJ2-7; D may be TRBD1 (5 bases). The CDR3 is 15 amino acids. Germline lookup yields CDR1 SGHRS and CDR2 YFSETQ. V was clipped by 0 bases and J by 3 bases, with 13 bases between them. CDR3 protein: CASSLEPGIVYEQYF. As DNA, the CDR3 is TGCGCCAGCAGCTTGGAACCAGGGATCGTCTACGAGCAGTACTTC.

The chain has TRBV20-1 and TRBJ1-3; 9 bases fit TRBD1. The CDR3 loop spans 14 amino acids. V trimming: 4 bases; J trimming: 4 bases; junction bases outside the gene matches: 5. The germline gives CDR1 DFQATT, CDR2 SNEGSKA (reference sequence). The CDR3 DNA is TGCAGTGCTACCCGGACAGGGGAAGGAAACACCATATATTTT. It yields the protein CSATRTGEGNTIYF.

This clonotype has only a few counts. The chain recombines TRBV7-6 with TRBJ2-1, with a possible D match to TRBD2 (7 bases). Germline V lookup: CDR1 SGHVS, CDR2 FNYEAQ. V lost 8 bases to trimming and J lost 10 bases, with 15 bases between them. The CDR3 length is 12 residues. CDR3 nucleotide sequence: TGTGCCAGCCAGCCGGGGGGCGGGGAGCAGTTCTTC. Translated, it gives CASQPGGGEQFF.

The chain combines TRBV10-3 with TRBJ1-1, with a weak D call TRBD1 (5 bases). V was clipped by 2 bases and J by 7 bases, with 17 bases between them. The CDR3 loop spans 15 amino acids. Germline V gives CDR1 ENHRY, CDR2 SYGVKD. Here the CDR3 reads CAISETTGTAFEAFF. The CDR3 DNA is TGTGCCATCAGTGAGACAACCGGGACGGCGTTTGAAGCTTTCTTT.

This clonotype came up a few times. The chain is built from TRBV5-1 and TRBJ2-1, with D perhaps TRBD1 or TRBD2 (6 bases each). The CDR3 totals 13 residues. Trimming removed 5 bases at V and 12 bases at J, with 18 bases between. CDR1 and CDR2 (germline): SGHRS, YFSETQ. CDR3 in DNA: TGCGCCAGCAGGACCGGGACCGGAGGGGGGCAGTTCTTC. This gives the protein CASRTGTGGGQFF.

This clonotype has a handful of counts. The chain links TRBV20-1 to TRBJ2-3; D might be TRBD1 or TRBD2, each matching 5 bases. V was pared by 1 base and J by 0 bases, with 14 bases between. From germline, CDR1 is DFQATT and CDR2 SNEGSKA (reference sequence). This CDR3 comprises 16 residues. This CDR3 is CSARVGGSWSTDTQYF. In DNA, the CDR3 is TGCAGTGCTAGAGTTGGGGGATCCTGGAGCACAGATACGCAGTATTTT.

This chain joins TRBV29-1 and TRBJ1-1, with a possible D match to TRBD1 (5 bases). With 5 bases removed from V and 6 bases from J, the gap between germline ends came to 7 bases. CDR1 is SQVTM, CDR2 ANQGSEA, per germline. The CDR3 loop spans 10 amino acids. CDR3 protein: CSVSRAEAFF. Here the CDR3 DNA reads TGCAGCGTTTCCAGGGCTGAAGCTTTCTTT.

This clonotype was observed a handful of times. The CDR3 nucleotides are TGTGCCACCAAAAAAGGGGCTAGCACAGATACGCAGTATTTT. As protein: CATKKGASTDTQYF. This chain links TRBV24-1 with TRBJ2-3; possibly TRBD1 for D (5 bases). This CDR3 contains 14 residues. V was shortened by 8 bases and J by 0 bases, with 11 bases between the two germline ends. The V gene's germline CDR1 is KGHDR and CDR2 SFDVKD.

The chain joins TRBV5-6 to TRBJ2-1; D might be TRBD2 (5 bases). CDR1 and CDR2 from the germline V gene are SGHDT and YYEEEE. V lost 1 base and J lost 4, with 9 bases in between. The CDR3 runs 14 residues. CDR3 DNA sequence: TGTGCCAGCAGCTTGCGGGGAAATTACAATGAGCAGTTCTTC. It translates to CASSLRGNYNEQFF.

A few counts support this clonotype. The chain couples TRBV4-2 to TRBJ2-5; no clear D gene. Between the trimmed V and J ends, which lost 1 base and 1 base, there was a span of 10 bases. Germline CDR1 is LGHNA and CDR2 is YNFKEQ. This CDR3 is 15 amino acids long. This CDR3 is CASSQGTRSQETQYF. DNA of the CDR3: TGTGCCAGCAGCCAAGGAACTCGGTCCCAAGAGACCCAGTACTTC.

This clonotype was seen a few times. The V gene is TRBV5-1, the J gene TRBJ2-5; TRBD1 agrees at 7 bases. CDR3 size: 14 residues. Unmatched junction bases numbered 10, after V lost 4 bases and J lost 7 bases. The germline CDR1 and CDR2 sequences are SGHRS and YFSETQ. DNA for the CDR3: TGCGCCAGCAGCAGCCGACAGGGATTATGGACCCAGTACTTC. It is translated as CASSSRQGLWTQYF.

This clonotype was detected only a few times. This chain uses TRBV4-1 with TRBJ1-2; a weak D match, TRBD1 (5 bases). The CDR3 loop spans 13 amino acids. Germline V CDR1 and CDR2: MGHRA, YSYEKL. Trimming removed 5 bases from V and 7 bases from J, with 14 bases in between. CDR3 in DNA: TGCGCCAGCAGCTTGGGGGACGTAACTGGCTACACCTTC. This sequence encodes CASSLGDVTGYTF.